The rows below give T cell receptor beta chains drawn from one sample of a study of blood T cell repertoires in COVID-19. Here immunoSEQ multiplex PCR was the method, and the copy in TCRdb shows in-frame clones only, minus some. Found here are about 480,000 clones, roughly 90% of them singletons; the top ten hold 1.5% to 2%. Sequencing was performed on PBMCs or T cells enriched from blood (not recorded which). Receptors originate from a middle-aged woman who had recovered from COVID-19. The CDR3 runs from the conserved cysteine through the conserved F or W. A D gene is named only where the DNA matches it firmly. Expanded clones get a size class; other rows say once, few or many, or leave the size out.

j_call | clone_size | d_call | v_call | cdr3_nt | cdr3_aa
TRBJ1-2 | NA | NA | TRBV9 | TGTGCCAGCAGCGTAGAGGGGGGGGCGAGGGCCTACGGCTACACCTTC | CASSVEGGARAYGYTF
TRBJ1-4 | few | NA | TRBV5-1 | TGCGCCAGCAGCTTGGAGAGGGCTAATGAAAAACTGTTTTTT | CASSLERANEKLFF
TRBJ2-3 | NA | TRBD2 | TRBV6-5 | TGTGCCAGCAGTTTGGGACTAGCGGGCTTCACAGATACGCAGTATTTT | CASSLGLAGFTDTQYF
TRBJ2-5 | NA | TRBD2 | TRBV3-1/TRBV3-2 | TGTGCCAGCAGCCACCCCAACGATGGAGCGGGGCGGGAGACCCAGTACTTC | CASSHPNDGAGRETQYF
TRBJ2-5 | NA | TRBD2 | TRBV20-1 | TGCAGTGTACTAGCGGGAGAGACCCAGTACTTC | CSVLAGETQYF
TRBJ2-5 | NA | TRBD1 | TRBV6-2/TRBV6-3 | TGTGCCAGCAGTTACGAACAGGGGACAGGAAGACAAGAGACCCAGTACTTC | CASSYEQGTGRQETQYF
TRBJ2-4 | NA | TRBD2 | TRBV25-1 | TGTGCCAGCAGTGAATCGCCTAGCGGGAGTGAAAACATTCAGTACTTC | CASSESPSGSENIQYF
TRBJ2-7 | once | TRBD2 | TRBV11-3 | TGTGCCAGCAGCTCCACCGGGACTAGCGGCTACGAGCAGTACTTC | CASSSTGTSGYEQYF
TRBJ1-2 | NA | TRBD1 | TRBV6-5 | TGTGCCAGCAGCCTCCGGGACAGGGTTGGCTACACCTTC | CASSLRDRVGYTF
TRBJ2-7 | NA | NA | TRBV6-5 | TGTGCCAGCAGTTACGCAGGACTGGGCTACGAGCAGTACTTC | CASSYAGLGYEQYF
TRBJ1-1 | NA | TRBD1 | TRBV7-2 | TGTGCCAGCAGATACAGGGGTGGGGGCACTGAAGCTTTCTTT | CASRYRGGGTEAFF
TRBJ1-1 | NA | NA | TRBV25-1 | TGTGCCAGCAGTGAGCCCGACATTCACGCTGAAGCTTTCTTT | CASSEPDIHAEAFF
TRBJ1-2 | NA | NA | TRBV19 | TGTGCCAGTAGTTACTCAGGGGCTAACTATGGCTACACCTTC | CASSYSGANYGYTF
TRBJ1-3 | NA | NA | TRBV2 | TGTGCCAGCAGCCTTCAAGGACTATCTGGAAACACCATATATTTT | CASSLQGLSGNTIYF
TRBJ2-7 | NA | NA | TRBV25-1 | TGTGCCAGCTCTTTAAGCGGTGGAAACTCCTACGAGCAGTACTTC | CASSLSGGNSYEQYF
TRBJ1-3 | NA | NA | TRBV9 | TGTGCCAGCAGCGTAGCTCGGTTCAGGGGATCGGGAAACACCATATATTTT | CASSVARFRGSGNTIYF
TRBJ1-2 | NA | TRBD1 | TRBV16 | TGTGCCAGCAGCTCCCGGACAGGGCTTAACTATGGCTACACCTTC | CASSSRTGLNYGYTF
TRBJ2-3 | NA | TRBD1 | TRBV4-1 | TGCGCCAGCAGCCAACAGGCGTGGGGACAGGGCTTTTTTAACACAGATACGCAGTATTTT | CASSQQAWGQGFFNTDTQYF
TRBJ2-5 | NA | TRBD1 | TRBV5-1 | TGCGCCAGCAGCTTGGCCTGGTCAGGGGGCGTGGAGACCCAGTACTTC | CASSLAWSGGVETQYF
TRBJ2-7 | NA | NA | TRBV7-2 | TGTGCCAGCAGCGCGGTCAGGCGGGGTTCCTACGAGCAGTACTTC | CASSAVRRGSYEQYF
TRBJ1-5 | NA | NA | TRBV19 | TGTGCCAGTAGTATAGATAGACTAAGCGGATATAGCAATCAGCCCCAGCATTTT | CASSIDRLSGYSNQPQHF
TRBJ1-1 | NA | TRBD1 | TRBV10-2 | TGCGCCAGCAGCTCAGACAGGGCCACTGAAGCTTTCTTT | CASSSDRATEAFF
TRBJ2-7 | many | NA | TRBV6-5 | TGTGCCAGCAGTTACTCGACAACGGGAGAGGACGAGCAGTACTTC | CASSYSTTGEDEQYF
TRBJ1-1 | NA | NA | TRBV18 | TGTGCCAGCTCACCGGGGGCAGGGAACACTGAAGCTTTCTTT | CASSPGAGNTEAFF
TRBJ2-2 | medium-sized | NA | TRBV7-2 | TGTGCCAGCAGCTTACGGAGGGCCGGGGAGCTGTTTTTT | CASSLRRAGELFF
TRBJ1-1 | NA | TRBD1 | TRBV7-2 | TGTGCCAGCAGCTTAGCGCGGGCAGGGGGCGGGACTGAAGCTTTCTTT | CASSLARAGGGTEAFF
TRBJ2-2 | NA | NA | TRBV6-5 | TGTGCCAGCAGTTCCTGGGAGACCGGGGAGCTGTTTTTT | CASSSWETGELFF
TRBJ1-5 | few | NA | TRBV10-3 | TGTGCCATCAGTGAGTCGGTAGCAGGGATCCGCAATCAGCCCCAGCATTTT | CAISESVAGIRNQPQHF
TRBJ2-2 | NA | NA | TRBV21-1 | TGTGCCAGCAGCAAATGTCCGCAGACAGGGTGGGTGAACAAGAACACCGGGGAGCTGTTTTTT | CASSKCPQTGWVNKNTGELFF
TRBJ2-5 | NA | TRBD1 | TRBV28 | TGTGCCAGCAGCATACAGGGGGCGGGATTGGAGACCCAGTACTTC | CASSIQGAGLETQYF
TRBJ2-1 | NA | TRBD2 | TRBV2 | TGTGCCTTCCAGGGACTAGCGAGCACGCTTACCTACAATGAGCAGTTCTTC | CAFQGLASTLTYNEQFF